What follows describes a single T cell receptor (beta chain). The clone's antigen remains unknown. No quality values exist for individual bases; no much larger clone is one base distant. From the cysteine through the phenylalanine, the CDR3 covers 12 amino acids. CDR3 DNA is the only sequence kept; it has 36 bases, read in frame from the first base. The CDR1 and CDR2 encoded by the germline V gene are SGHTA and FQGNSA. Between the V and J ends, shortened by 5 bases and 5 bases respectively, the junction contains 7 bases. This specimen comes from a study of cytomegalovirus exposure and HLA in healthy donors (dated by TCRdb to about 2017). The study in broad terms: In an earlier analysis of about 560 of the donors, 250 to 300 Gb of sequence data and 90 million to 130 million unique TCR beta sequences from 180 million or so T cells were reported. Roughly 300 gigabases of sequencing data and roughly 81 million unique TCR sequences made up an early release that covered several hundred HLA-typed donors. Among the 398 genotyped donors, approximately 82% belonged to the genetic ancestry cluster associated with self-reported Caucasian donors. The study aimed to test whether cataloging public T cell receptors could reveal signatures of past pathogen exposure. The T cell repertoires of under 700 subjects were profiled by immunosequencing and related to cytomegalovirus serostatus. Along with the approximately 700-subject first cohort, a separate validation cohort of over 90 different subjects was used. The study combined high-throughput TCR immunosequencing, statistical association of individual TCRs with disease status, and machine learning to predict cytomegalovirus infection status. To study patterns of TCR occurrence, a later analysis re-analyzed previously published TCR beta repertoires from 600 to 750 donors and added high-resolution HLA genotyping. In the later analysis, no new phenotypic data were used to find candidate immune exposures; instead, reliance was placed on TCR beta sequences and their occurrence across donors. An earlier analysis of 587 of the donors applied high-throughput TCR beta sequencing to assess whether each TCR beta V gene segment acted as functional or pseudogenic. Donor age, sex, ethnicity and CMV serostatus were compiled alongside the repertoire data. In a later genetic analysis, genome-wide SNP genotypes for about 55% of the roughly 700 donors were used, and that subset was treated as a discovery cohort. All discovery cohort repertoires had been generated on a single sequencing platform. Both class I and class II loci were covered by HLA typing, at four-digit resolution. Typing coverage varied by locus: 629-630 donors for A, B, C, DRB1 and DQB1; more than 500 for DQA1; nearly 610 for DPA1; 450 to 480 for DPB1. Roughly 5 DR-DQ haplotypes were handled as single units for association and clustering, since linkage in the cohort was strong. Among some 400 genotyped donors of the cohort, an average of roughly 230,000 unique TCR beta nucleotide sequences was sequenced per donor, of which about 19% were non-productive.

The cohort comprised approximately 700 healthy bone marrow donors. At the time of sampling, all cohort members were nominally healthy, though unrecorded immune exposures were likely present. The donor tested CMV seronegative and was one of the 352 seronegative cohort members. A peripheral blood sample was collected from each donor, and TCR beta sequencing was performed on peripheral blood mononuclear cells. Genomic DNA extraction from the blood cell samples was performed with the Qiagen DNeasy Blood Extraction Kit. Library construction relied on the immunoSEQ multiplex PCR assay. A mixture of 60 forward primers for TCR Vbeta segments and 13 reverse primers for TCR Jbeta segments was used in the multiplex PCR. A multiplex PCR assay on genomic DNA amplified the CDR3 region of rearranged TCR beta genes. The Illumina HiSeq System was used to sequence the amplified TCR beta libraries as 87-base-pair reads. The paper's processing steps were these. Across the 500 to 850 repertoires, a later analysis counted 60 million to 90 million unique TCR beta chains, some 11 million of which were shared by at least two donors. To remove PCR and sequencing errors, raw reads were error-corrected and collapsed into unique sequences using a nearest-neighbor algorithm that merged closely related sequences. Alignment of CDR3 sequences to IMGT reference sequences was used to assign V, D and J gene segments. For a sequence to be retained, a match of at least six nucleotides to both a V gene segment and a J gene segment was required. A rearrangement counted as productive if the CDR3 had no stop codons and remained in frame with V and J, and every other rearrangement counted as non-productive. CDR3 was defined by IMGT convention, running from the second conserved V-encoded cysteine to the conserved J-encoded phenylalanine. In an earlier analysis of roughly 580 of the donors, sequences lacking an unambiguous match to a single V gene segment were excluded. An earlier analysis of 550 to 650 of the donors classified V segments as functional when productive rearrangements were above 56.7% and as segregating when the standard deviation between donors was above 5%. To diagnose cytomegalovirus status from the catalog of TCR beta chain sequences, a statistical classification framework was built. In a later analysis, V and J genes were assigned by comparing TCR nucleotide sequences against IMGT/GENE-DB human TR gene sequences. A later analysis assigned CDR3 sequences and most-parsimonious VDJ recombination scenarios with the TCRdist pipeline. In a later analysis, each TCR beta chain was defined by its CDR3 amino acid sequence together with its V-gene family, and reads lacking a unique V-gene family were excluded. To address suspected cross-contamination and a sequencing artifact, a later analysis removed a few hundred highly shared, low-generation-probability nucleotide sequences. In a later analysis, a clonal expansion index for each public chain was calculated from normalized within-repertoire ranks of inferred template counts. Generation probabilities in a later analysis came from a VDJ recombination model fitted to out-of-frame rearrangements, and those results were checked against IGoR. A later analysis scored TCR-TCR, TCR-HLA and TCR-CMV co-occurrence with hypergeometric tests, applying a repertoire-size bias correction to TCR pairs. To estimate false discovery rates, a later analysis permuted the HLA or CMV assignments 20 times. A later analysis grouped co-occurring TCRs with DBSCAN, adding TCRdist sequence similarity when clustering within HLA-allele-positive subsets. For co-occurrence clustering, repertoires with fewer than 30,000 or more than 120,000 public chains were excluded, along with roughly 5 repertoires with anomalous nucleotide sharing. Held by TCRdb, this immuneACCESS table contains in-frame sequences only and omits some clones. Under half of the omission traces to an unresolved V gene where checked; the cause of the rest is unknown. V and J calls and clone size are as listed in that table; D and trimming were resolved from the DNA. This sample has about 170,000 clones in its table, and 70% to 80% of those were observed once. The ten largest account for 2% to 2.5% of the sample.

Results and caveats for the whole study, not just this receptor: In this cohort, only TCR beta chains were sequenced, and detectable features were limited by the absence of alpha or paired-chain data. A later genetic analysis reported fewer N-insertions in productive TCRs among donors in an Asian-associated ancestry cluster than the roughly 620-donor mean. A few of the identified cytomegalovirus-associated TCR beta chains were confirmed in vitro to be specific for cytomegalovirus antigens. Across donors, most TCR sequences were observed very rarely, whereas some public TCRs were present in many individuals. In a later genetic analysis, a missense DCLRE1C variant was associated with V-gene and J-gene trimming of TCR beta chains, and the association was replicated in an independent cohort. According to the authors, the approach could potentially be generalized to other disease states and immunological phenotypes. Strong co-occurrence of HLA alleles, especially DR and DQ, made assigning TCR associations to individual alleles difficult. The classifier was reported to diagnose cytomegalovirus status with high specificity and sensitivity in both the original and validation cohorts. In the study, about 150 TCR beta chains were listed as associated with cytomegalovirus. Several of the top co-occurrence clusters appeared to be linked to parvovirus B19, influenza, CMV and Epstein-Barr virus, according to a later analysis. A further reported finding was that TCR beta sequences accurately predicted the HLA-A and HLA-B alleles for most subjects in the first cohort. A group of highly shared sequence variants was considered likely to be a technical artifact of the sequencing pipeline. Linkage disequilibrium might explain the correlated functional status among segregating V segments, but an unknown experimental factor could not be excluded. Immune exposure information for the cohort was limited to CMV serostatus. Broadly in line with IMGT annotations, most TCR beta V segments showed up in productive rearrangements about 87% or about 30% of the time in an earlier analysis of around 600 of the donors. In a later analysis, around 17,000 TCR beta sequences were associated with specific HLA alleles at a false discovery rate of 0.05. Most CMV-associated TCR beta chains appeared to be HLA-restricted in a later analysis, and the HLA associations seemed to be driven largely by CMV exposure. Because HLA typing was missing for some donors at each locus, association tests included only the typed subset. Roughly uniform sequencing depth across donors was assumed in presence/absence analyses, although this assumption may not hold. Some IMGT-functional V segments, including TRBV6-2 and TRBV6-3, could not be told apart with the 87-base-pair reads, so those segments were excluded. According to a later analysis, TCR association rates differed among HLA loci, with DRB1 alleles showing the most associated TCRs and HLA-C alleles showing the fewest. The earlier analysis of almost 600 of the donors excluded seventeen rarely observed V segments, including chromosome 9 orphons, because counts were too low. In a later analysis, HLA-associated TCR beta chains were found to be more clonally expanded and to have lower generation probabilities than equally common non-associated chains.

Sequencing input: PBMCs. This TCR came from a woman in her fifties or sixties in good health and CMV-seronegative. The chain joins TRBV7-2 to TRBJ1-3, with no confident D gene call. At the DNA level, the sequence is TGTGCCAGCAGCCCCGGTCGAAACACCATATATTTT. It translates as CASSPGRNTIYF.